This T cell receptor (beta chain) is from a study of CD8+ T cells in alopecia areata. In each case, RNA was isolated and then reverse transcribed into cDNA as the sequencing template. Data came from immunoSEQ multiplex PCR; TCRdb stores just in-frame clones and leaves some out. Here the sample spans roughly 200,000 clones, roughly 59% being singletons. The length of the CDR3 is 18 residues. CDR1 is SGHRS and CDR2 is YFSETQ in the germline V gene. J lost 2 bases, V lost 3 bases, and 13 bases had no gene match. The sequence was obtained from a human donor with alopecia areata. The V gene is TRBV5-1, the J gene TRBJ1-1, with 10 nucleotides matching TRBD1. This specimen consisted of CD4+ T cells sorted from blood, obtained at week 0. The CDR3 sequence: CASSSTGTGVGGNTEAFF. The CDR3 DNA reads TGCGCCAGCAGCTCGACCGGGACAGGGGTGGGAGGTAACACTGAAGCTTTCTTT.